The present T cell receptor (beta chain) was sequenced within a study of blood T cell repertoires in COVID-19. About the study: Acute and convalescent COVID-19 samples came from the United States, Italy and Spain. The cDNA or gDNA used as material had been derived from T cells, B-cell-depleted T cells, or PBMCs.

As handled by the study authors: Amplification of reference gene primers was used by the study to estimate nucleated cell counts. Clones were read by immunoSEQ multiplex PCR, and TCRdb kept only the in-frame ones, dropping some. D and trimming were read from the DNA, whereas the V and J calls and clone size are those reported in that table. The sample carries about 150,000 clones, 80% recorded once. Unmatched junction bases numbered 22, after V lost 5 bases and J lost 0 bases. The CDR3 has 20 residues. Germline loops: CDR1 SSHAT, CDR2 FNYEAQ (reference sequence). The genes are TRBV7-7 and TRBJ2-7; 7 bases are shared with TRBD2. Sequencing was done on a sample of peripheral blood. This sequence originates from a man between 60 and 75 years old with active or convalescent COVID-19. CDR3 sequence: CASSIPWQGEGGTLSYEQYF. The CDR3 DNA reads TGTGCCAGCAGCATCCCATGGCAGGGCGAGGGAGGGACCCTCTCCTACGAGCAGTACTTC. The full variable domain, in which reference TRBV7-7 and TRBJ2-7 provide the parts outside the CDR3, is GAGVSQSPRYKVTKRGQDVTLRCDPISSHATLYWYQQALGQGPEFLTYFNYEAQPDKSGLPSDRFSAERPEGSISTLTIQRTEQRDSAMYRCASSIPWQGEGGTLSYEQYFGPGTRLTVT.